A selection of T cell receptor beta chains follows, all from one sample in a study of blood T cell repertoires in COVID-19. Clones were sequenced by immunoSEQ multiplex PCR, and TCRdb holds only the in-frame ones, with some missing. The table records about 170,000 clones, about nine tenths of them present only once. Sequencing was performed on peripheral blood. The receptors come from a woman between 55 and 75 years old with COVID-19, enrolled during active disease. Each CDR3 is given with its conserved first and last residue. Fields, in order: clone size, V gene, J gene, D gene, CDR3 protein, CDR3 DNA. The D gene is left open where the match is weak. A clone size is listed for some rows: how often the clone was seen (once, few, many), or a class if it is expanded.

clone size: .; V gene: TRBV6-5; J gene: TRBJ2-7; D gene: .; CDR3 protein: CASSLGAGYMDEQYF; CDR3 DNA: TGTGCCAGCAGCCTAGGGGCAGGGTATATGGACGAGCAGTACTTC
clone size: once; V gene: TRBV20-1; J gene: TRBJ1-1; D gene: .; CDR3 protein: CSVQENTEAFF; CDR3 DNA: TGCAGTGTCCAGGAGAACACTGAAGCTTTCTTT
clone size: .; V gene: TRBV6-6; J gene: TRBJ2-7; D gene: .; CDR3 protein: CASRTLGAGYEQYF; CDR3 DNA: TGTGCCAGCAGGACACTAGGCGCGGGCTACGAGCAGTACTTC
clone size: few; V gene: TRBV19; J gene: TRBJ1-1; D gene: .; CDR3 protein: CASTTVFNTEAFF; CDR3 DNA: TGTGCCAGTACCACAGTGTTTAACACTGAAGCTTTCTTT
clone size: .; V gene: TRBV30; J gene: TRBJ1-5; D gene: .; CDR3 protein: CAWSGGRPSGPQHF; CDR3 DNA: TGTGCCTGGAGCGGGGGAAGGCCTTCGGGGCCCCAGCATTTT
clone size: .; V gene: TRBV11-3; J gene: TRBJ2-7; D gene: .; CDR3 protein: CASSLLPYEQYF; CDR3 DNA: TGTGCCAGCAGCTTACTTCCCTACGAGCAGTACTTC
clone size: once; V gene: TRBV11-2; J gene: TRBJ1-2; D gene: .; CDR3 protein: CASSLDRYGYTF; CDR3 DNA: TGTGCCAGCAGCTTAGATCGGTATGGCTACACCTTC
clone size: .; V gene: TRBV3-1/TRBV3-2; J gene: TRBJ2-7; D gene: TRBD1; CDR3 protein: CASSPGTARLYEQYF; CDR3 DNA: TGTGCCAGCAGCCCAGGGACAGCAAGACTTTACGAGCAGTACTTC
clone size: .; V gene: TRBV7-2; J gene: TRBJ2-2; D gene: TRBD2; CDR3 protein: CASSFSGRGNTGELFF; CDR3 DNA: TGTGCCAGCAGCTTTAGCGGGAGAGGAAACACCGGGGAGCTGTTTTTT
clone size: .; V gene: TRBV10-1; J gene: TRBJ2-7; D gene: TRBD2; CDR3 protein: CASSESGLAVYEQYF; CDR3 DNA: TGCGCCAGCAGTGAGTCGGGGCTAGCGGTATACGAGCAGTACTTC
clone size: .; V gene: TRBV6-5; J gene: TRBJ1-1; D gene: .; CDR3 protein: CASRLAPGANTEAFF; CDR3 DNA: TGTGCCAGCAGACTGGCCCCTGGGGCGAACACTGAAGCTTTCTTT
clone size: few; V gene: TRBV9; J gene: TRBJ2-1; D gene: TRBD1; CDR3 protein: CASSARDRGPYNEQFF; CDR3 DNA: TGTGCCAGCAGCGCCCGGGACAGGGGACCCTACAATGAGCAGTTCTTC
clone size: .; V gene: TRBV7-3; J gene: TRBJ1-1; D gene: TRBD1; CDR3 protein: CASSLTGMNTEAFF; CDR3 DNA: TGTGCCAGCAGCCTGACAGGGATGAACACTGAAGCTTTCTTT
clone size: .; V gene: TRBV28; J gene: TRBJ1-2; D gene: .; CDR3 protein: CASSRTRGGAGGYTF; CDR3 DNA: TGTGCCAGCTCGAGAACTAGGGGAGGGGCCGGAGGCTACACCTTC
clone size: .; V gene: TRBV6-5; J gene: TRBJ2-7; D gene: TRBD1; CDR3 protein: CASMSYGTGKYEQYF; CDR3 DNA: TGTGCCAGCATGTCATATGGGACAGGGAAGTACGAGCAGTACTTC
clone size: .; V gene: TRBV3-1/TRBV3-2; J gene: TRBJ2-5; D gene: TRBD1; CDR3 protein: CASSHRQGQTQYF; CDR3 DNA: TGTGCCAGCAGCCACCGACAGGGACAGACCCAGTACTTC
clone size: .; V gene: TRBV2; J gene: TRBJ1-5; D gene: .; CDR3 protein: CASSESGWEPQHF; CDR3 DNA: TGTGCCAGCAGTGAATCGGGGTGGGAGCCCCAGCATTTT
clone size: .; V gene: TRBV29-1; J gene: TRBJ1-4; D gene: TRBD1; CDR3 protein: CSARDSTEKLFF; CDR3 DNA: TGCAGCGCCCGGGACAGTACAGAAAAACTGTTTTTT
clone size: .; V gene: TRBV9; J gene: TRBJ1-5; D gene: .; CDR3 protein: CASSVSPRVEQPQHF; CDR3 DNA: TGTGCCAGCAGCGTAAGCCCCAGGGTTGAGCAGCCCCAGCATTTT
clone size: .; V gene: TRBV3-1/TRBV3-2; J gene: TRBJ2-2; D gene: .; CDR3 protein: CASSPPPGKGTGELFF; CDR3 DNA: TGTGCCAGCAGCCCCCCCCCGGGAAAGGGTACCGGGGAGCTGTTTTTT
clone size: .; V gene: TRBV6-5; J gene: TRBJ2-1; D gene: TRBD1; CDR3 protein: CASRKPDRRWNEQFF; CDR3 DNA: TGTGCCAGCAGAAAACCGGACAGGCGTTGGAATGAGCAGTTCTTC
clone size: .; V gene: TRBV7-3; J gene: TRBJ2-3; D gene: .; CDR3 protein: CASSLRKGPSTDTQYF; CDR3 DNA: TGTGCCAGCAGCTTAAGGAAGGGGCCAAGCACAGATACGCAGTATTTT
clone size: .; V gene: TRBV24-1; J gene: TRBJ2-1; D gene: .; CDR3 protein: CATSGAGQSYYNEQFF; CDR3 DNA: TGTGCCACCAGTGGGGCGGGACAGAGTTACTACAATGAGCAGTTCTTC
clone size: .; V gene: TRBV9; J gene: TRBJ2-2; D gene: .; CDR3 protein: CASSASGLGTGELFF; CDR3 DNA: TGTGCCAGCAGCGCCTCGGGACTTGGAACCGGGGAGCTGTTTTTT
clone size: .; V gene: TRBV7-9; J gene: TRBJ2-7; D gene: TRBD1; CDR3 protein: CASSPGQGAREQYF; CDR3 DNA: TGTGCCAGCAGCCCGGGACAGGGGGCGCGAGAGCAGTACTTC
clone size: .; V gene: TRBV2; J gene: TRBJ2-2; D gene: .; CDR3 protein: CASSVLGAANTGELFF; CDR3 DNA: TGTGCCAGCAGTGTGTTAGGGGCCGCGAACACCGGGGAGCTGTTTTTT
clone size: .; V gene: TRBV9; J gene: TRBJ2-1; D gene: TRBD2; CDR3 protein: CASSGGLAGGSYNEQFF; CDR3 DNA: TGTGCCAGCAGCGGGGGACTAGCGGGCGGCTCCTACAATGAGCAGTTCTTC
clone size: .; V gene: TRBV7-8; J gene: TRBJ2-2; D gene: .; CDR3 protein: CASSPGADRRAGELFF; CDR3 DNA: TGTGCCAGCAGCCCTGGGGCCGATCGGAGGGCCGGGGAGCTGTTTTTT
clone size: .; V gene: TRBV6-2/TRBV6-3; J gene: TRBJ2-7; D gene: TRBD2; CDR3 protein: CASSYQGLAGVIEQYF; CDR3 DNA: TGTGCCAGCAGTTACCAAGGACTAGCGGGAGTAATTGAGCAGTACTTC
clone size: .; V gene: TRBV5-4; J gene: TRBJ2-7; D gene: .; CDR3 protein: CASSFGSWGDEQYF; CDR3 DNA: TGTGCCAGCAGCTTTGGGTCGTGGGGCGACGAGCAGTACTTC
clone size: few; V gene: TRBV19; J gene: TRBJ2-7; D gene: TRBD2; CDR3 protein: CASSTYSGRREQYF; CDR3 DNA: TGTGCCAGTAGTACTTATAGCGGGAGGCGCGAGCAGTACTTC
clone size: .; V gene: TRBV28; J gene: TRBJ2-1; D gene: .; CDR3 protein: CASSLSSGEQFF; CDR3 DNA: TGTGCCAGCAGTTTAAGTAGCGGTGAGCAGTTCTTC
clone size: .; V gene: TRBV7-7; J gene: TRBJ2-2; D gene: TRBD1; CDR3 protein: CASSLAGGGELFF; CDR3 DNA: TGTGCTAGCAGTCTCGCAGGGGGCGGGGAGCTGTTTTTT
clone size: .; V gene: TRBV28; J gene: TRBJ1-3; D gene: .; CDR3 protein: CASSYGMDGNTIYF; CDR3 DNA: TGTGCCAGCAGCTACGGGATGGATGGAAACACCATATATTTT
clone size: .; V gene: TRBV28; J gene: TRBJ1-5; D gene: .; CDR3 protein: CASSLPGGQPQHF; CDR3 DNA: TGTGCCAGCAGTCTTCCCGGGGGTCAGCCCCAGCATTTT
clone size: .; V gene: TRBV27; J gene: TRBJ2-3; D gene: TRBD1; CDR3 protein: CASSITSRDSPLSTDTQYF; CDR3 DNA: TGTGCCAGCAGTATAACAAGCCGGGACAGCCCCTTAAGCACAGATACGCAGTATTTT
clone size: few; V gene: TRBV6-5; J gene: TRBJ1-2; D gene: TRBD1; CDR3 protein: CASSYSSRGRGYTF; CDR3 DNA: TGTGCCAGCAGTTACTCGTCCAGGGGGCGAGGCTACACCTTC
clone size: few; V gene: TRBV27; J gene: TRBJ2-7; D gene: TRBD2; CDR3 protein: CASSYMPAGVYEQYF; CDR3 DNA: TGTGCCAGCAGTTATATGCCAGCGGGAGTCTACGAGCAGTACTTC
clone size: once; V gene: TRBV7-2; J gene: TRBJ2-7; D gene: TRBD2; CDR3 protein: CASSSGTSVAYEQYF; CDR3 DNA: TGTGCCAGCAGCTCCGGGACTAGCGTAGCCTACGAGCAGTACTTC